This T cell receptor (beta chain) was captured by sequencing in a study of siplizumab effects on memory and regulatory T cells. The study's findings and limits: Assignment to unstimulated subsets succeeded for only a minor fraction of the alloreactive clones.

As for this clone: What it binds is not known.

Data came from immunoSEQ multiplex PCR; TCRdb stores just in-frame clones and leaves some out. The sample holds about 91,000 clones, around 95% seen once. The germline V gene encodes CDR1 MNHEY and CDR2 SMNVEV (reference sequence). The CDR3 loop spans 13 amino acids. Trimming removed 3 bases from V and 0 bases from J, with 6 bases in between. J is TRBJ2-7 and V is TRBV27; D uncertain. This receptor was taken from a human donor in good health. What was sequenced was naive CD4+ T cells sorted from blood. CDR3 DNA: TGTGCCAGCAGTTTTTATAGCTCCTACGAGCAGTACTTC. It codes for CASSFYSSYEQYF.